This T cell receptor beta chain was captured in a study of control samples from healthy donors and cancer patients. V gave up 6 bases and J gave up 5 bases, with 19 bases separating them. This CDR3 contains 15 residues. Germline V lookup: CDR1 MNHEY, CDR2 SVGAGI. Assay: immunoSEQ multiplex PCR; the TCRdb copy retains only in-frame clones and omits some. The sample consists of approximately 88,000 clones, approximately 90% of them appearing once. Sequenced: blood. This TCR was sampled from a woman aged 30 to 39 in good health. The chain links TRBV6-5 to TRBJ1-1; D is perhaps TRBD1 (5 bases). The DNA of the CDR3 is TGTGCCAGCAGGTGGGGGAACCGCTTGGGGACTGAAGCTTTCTTT. It specifies CASRWGNRLGTEAFF.